This T cell receptor beta chain appears in the sequencing data of a study of T-cell reconstitution after alpha-beta-depleted transplantation in children. CDR3 length: 13 amino acids. From germline, CDR1 is SGHRS and CDR2 YFSETQ. Trimming took 6 bases from V and 7 from J, leaving 16 bases between them. This clonotype occurred a few times. TCRbeta library construction was performed incorporating unique molecular identifiers. TCRdb reprocessed the PCR reads with MiXCR, giving one entry per CDR3 protein. The data hold 350,000 to 450,000 distinct CDR3 sequences, with 13% observed a single time. The rearrangement joins TRBV5-1 to TRBJ1-1, with D possibly being TRBD1 (5 bases). This clonotype was sampled from a human donor who donated a stem cell graft to a child with Fanconi anemia. Material: PBMCs, obtained from the stem cell graft. The CDR3 sequence is CASTGDPGREAFF. DNA for the CDR3: TGCGCCAGCACTGGGGACCCGGGCCGTGAAGCTTTCTTT. Full variable domain (missing parts from reference TRBV5-1 and TRBJ1-1): KAGVTQTPRYLIKTRGQQVTLSCSPISGHRSVSWYQQTPGQGLQFLFEYFSETQRNKGNFPGRFSGRQFSNSRSEMNVSTLELGDSALYLCASTGDPGREAFFGQGTRLTVV.